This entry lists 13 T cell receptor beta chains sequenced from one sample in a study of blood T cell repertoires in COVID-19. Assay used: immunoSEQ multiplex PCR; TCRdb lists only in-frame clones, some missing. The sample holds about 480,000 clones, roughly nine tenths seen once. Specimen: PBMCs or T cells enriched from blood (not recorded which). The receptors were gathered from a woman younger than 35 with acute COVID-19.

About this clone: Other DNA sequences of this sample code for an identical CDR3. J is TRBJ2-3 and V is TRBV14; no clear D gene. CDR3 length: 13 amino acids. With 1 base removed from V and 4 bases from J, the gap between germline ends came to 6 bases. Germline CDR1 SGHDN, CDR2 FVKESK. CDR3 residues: CASSQGGADTQYF. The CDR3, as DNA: TGTGCCAGCAGCCAAGGCGGCGCAGATACGCAGTATTTT. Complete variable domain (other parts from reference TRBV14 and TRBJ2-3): EAGVTQFPSHSVIEKGQTVTLRCDPISGHDNLYWYRRVMGKEIKFLLHFVKESKQDESGMPNNRFLAERTGGTYSTLKVQPAELEDSGVYFCASSQGGADTQYFGPGTRLTVL.

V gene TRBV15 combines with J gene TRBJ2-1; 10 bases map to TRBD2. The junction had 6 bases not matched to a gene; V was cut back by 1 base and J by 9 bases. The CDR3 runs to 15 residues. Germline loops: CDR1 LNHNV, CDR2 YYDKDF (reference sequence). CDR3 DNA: TGTGCCACCAGCAGAGTGGCTAGCGGGAGCGGTGAGCAGTTCTTC. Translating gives CATSRVASGSGEQFF.

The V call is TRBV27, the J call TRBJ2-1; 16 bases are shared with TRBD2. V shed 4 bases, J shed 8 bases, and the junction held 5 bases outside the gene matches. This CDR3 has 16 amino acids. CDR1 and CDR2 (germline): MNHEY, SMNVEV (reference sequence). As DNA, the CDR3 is TGTGCCAGCAGTTCGGGACTAGCGGGGGGGATCGATGAGCAGTTCTTC. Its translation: CASSSGLAGGIDEQFF.

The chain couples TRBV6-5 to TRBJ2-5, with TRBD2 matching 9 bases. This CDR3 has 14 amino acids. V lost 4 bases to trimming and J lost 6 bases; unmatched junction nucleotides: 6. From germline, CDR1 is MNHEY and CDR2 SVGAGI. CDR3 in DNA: TGTGCCAGCAGTTTGGGACTAGCTATGAAGACCCAGTACTTC. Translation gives CASSLGLAMKTQYF.

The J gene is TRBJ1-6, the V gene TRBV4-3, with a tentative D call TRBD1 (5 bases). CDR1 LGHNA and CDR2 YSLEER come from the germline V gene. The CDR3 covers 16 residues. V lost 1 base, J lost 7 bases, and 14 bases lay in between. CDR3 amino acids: CASSQGSTGFNSPLHF. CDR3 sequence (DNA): TGCGCCAGCAGCCAAGGCTCTACAGGTTTCAATTCACCCCTCCACTTT.

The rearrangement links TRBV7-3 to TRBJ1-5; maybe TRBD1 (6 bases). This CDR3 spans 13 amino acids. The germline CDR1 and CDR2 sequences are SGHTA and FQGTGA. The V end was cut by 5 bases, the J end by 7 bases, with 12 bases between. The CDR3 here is CASSRGGRQPQHF. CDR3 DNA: TGTGCCAGCAGCCGGGGGGGGCGGCAGCCCCAGCATTTT.

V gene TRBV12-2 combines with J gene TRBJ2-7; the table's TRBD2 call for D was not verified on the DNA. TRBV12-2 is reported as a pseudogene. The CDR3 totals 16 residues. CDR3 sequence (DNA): TGTGCAAGTCGCTACCGACTTAGCGGGAGCTCCTACGAGCAGTACTTC. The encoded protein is CASRYRLSGSSYEQYF.

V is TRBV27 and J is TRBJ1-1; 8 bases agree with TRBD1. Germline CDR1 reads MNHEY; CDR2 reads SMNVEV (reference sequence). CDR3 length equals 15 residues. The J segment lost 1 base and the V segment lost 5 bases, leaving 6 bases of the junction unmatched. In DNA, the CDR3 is TGTGCCAGCAGTGCCCTACAGGGGGGGAACACTGAAGCTTTCTTT. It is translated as CASSALQGGNTEAFF.

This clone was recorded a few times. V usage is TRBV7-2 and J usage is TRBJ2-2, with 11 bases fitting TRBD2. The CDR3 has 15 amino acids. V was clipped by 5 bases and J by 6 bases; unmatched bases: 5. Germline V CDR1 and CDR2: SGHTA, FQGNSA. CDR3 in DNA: TGTGCCAGCAGCCTCCTAGCGGGAGGATCCGGGGAGCTGTTTTTT. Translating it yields CASSLLAGGSGELFF.

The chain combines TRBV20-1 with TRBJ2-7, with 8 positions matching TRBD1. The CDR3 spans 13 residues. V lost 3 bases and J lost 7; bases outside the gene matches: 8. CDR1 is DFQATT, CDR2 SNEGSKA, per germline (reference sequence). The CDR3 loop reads CSASSQGANEQYF. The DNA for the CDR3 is TGCAGTGCTAGTAGTCAGGGGGCGAATGAGCAGTACTTC.

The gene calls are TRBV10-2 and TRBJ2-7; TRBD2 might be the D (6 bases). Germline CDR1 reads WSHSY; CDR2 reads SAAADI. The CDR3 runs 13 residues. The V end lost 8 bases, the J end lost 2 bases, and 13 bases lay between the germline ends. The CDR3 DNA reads TGCGCCAGCTCGGCGGGATCAACCTACGAGCAGTACTTC. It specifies CASSAGSTYEQYF.

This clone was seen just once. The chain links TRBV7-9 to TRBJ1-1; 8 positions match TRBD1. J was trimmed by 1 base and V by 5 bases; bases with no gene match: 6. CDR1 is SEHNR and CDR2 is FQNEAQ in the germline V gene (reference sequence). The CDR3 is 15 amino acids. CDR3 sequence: CASSQGQATNTEAFF. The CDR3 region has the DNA TGTGCCAGCAGCCAGGGACAGGCAACGAACACTGAAGCTTTCTTT.

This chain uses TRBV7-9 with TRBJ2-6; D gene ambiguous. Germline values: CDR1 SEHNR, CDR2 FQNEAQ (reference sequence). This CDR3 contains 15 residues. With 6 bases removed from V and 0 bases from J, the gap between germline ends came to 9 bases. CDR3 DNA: TGTGCCAGCAGTTTCCGACACTCTGGGGCCAACGTCCTGACTTTC. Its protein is CASSFRHSGANVLTF.